The text below deals with one T cell receptor beta chain. This entry is derived from a study of blood T cell repertoires in COVID-19. Study overall: Collection of acute and convalescent COVID-19 samples took place in the United States, Italy and Spain.

Generated by immunoSEQ multiplex PCR, the TCRdb table keeps only in-frame clones and is missing some. The repertoire consists of roughly 70,000 clones, with roughly 89% occurring once and the leading ten covering roughly 5%. The germline V gene encodes CDR1 MGHRA and CDR2 YSYEKL. V dropped 1 base and J dropped 3 bases, with 28 bases sitting between them. The CDR3 extends over 20 amino acids. V is TRBV4-1 and J is TRBJ2-7; TRBD2 is a possible D gene (8 bases). The source is a woman aged 50 to 60 with active COVID-19. The sample taken for sequencing was peripheral blood. The CDR3: CASSQVGGTDGGTRFYEQYF. The CDR3, as DNA: TGCGCCAGCAGCCAAGTAGGGGGCACCGATGGAGGGACTAGATTCTACGAGCAGTACTTC.